The clone carrying this TCR beta chain was observed a handful of times. The data were taken from a study of identical twins. TCRdb used MiXCR to reprocess the 5' RACE reads, holding one entry per CDR3 protein. The profile shows over 550,000 distinct CDR3 sequences, 7% to 7.5% of them singletons. The V gene's germline CDR1 is SGDLS and CDR2 YYNGEE. The CDR3 has 16 residues. The V end lost 4 bases, the J end lost 4 bases, and 18 bases lay between the germline ends. Separately, the same data were catalogued under a study of yellow fever vaccine responses in identical twins.

The chain couples TRBV9 to TRBJ2-1, with a weak D call TRBD2 (7 bases). Sequencing was carried out using PBMCs. This TCR derives from a woman aged 18-29 years in good health. As DNA, the CDR3 is TGTGCCAGCAGCTTTACTAGCGTGGGACAATACAATGAGCAGTTCTTC. Amino acid sequence: CASSFTSVGQYNEQFF.